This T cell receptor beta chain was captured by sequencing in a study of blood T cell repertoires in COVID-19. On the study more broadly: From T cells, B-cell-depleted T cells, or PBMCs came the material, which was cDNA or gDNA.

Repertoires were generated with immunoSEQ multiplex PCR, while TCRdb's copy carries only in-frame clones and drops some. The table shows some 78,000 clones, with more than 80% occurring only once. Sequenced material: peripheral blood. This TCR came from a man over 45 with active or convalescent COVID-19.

CDR3 coding DNA: TGTGCCTGGACGAGGGGACAGAGCCTAAGCGAGCAGTACTTC. Protein product: CAWTRGQSLSEQYF. The V and J genes are TRBV30 and TRBJ2-7, with 7 bases identical to TRBD1. J was trimmed by 6 bases and V by 4 bases; bases with no gene match: 12. CDR1 and CDR2 from the germline V gene are GTSNPN and SVGIG (reference sequence). This CDR3 region has 14 residues. The variable domain in full, with the rest retrieved from reference TRBV30 and TRBJ2-7, is SQTIHQWPATLVQPVGSPLSLECTVEGTSNPNLYWYRQAAGRGLQLLFYSVGIGQISSEVPQNLSASRPQDRQFILSSKKLLLSDSGFYLCAWTRGQSLSEQYFGPGTRLTVT.